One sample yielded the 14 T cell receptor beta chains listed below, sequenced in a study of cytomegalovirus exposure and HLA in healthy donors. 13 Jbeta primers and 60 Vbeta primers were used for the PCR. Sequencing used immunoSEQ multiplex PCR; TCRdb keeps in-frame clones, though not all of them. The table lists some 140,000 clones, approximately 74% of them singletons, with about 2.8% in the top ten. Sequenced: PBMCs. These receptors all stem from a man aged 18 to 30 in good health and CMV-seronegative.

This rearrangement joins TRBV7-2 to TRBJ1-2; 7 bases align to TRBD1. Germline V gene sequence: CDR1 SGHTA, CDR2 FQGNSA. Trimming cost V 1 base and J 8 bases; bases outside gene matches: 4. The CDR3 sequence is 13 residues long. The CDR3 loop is CASSLGQGRGYTF. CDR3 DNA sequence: TGTGCCAGCAGCTTAGGACAGGGAAGAGGCTACACCTTC.

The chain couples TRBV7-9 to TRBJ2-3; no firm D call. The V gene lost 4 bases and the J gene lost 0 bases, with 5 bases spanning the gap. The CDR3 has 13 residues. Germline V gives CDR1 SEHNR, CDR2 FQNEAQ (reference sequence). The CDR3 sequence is CASSSSSTDTQYF. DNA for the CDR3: TGTGCCAGCAGCTCCAGTAGCACAGATACGCAGTATTTT. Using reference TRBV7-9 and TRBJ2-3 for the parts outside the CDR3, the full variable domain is DTGVSQNPRHKITKRGQNVTFRCDPISEHNRLYWYRQTLGQGPEFLTYFQNEAQLEKSRLLSDRFSAERPKGSFSTLEIQRTEQGDSAMYLCASSSSSTDTQYFGPGTRLTVL.

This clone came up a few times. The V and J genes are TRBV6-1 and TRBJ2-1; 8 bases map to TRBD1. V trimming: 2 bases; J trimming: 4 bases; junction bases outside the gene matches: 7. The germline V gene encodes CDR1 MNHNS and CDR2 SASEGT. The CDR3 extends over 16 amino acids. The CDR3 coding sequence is TGTGCCAGCAGTGAATCAGGGGGCCCATCTTACAATGAGCAGTTCTTC. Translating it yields CASSESGGPSYNEQFF.

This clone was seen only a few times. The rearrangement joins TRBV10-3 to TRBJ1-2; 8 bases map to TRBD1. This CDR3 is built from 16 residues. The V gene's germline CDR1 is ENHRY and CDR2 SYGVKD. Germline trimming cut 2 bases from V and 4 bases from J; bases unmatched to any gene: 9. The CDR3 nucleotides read TGTGCCATCAGTGAGACAGGGGGGAGAGACATCTATGGCTACACCTTC. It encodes CAISETGGRDIYGYTF.

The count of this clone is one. CDR3 DNA sequence: TGTGCCAGCAGCTCCTACCGGGGACAGGACCGGGGAAACACCATATATTTT. Protein: CASSSYRGQDRGNTIYF. The J gene is TRBJ1-3, the V gene TRBV14; 8 positions agree with TRBD1. V gave up 5 bases and J gave up 4 bases; unmatched junction bases: 13. There are 17 residues in the CDR3. Germline loops: CDR1 SGHDN, CDR2 FVKESK. The full variable domain, completed using reference TRBV14 and TRBJ1-3, is EAGVTQFPSHSVIEKGQTVTLRCDPISGHDNLYWYRRVMGKEIKFLLHFVKESKQDESGMPNNRFLAERTGGTYSTLKVQPAELEDSGVYFCASSSYRGQDRGNTIYFGEGSWLTVV.

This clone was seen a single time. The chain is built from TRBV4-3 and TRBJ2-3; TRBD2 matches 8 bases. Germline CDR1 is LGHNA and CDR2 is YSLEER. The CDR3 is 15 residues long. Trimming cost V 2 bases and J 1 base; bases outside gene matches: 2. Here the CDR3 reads CASSQRRGGTDTQYF. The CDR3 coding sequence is TGCGCCAGCAGCCAAAGGCGGGGGGGCACAGATACGCAGTATTTT.

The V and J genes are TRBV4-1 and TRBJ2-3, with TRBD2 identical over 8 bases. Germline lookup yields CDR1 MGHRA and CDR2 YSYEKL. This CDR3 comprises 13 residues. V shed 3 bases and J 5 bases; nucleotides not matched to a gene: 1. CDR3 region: CASSQTSVDTQYF. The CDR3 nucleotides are TGCGCCAGCAGCCAGACTAGCGTAGATACGCAGTATTTT.

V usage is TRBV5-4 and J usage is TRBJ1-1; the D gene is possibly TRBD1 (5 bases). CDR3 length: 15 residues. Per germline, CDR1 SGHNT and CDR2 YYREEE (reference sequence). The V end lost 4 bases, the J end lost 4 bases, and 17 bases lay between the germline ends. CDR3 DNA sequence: TGTGCCAGCAGCCATGCAGGGAGGGGTCCCACTGAAGCTTTCTTT. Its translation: CASSHAGRGPTEAFF.

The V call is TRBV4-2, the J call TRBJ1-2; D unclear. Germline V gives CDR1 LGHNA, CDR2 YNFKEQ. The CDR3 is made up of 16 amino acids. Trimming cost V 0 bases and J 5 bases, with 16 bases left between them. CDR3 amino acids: CASSQETHRRMYGYTF. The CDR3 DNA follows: TGTGCCAGCAGCCAAGAAACCCATCGCAGGATGTATGGCTACACCTTC.

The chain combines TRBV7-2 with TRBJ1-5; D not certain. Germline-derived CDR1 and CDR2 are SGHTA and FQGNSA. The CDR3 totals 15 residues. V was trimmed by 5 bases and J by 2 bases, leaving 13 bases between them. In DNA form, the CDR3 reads TGTGCCAGCAGCCAACAGATTTGGGGCAATCAGCCCCAGCATTTT. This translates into CASSQQIWGNQPQHF.

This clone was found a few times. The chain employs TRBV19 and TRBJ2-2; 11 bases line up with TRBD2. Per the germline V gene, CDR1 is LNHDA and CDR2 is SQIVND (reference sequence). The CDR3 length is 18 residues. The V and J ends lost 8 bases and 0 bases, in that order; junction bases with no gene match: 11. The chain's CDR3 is CASDRGSGGAPNTGELFF. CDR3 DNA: TGTGCCAGTGATAGGGGTAGCGGGGGGGCCCCGAACACCGGGGAGCTGTTTTTT.

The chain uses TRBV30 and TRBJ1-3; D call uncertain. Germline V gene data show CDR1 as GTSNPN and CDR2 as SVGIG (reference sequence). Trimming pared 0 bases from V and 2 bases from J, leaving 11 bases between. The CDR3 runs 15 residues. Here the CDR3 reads CAWSVGGHPGNTIYF. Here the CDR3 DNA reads TGTGCCTGGAGTGTTGGCGGCCATCCTGGAAACACCATATATTTT.

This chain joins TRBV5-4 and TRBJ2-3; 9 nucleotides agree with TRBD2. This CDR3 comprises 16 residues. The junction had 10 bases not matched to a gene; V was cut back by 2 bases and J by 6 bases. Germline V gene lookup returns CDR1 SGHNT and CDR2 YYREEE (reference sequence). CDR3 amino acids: CASSLGAGGAGDTQYF. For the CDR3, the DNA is TGTGCCAGCAGCTTAGGAGCGGGGGGCGCGGGGGATACGCAGTATTTT.

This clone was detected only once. This CDR3 reads CSARGAAGITDTQYF. The CDR3 DNA sequence: TGCAGCGCCCGGGGGGCGGCAGGGATCACAGATACGCAGTATTTT. The chain employs TRBV29-1 and TRBJ2-3; tentatively, D is TRBD2 (7 bases). Germline V CDR1 and CDR2: SQVTM, ANQGSEA. Trimming removed 7 bases at V and 2 bases at J, with 19 bases between. The CDR3 totals 15 residues.